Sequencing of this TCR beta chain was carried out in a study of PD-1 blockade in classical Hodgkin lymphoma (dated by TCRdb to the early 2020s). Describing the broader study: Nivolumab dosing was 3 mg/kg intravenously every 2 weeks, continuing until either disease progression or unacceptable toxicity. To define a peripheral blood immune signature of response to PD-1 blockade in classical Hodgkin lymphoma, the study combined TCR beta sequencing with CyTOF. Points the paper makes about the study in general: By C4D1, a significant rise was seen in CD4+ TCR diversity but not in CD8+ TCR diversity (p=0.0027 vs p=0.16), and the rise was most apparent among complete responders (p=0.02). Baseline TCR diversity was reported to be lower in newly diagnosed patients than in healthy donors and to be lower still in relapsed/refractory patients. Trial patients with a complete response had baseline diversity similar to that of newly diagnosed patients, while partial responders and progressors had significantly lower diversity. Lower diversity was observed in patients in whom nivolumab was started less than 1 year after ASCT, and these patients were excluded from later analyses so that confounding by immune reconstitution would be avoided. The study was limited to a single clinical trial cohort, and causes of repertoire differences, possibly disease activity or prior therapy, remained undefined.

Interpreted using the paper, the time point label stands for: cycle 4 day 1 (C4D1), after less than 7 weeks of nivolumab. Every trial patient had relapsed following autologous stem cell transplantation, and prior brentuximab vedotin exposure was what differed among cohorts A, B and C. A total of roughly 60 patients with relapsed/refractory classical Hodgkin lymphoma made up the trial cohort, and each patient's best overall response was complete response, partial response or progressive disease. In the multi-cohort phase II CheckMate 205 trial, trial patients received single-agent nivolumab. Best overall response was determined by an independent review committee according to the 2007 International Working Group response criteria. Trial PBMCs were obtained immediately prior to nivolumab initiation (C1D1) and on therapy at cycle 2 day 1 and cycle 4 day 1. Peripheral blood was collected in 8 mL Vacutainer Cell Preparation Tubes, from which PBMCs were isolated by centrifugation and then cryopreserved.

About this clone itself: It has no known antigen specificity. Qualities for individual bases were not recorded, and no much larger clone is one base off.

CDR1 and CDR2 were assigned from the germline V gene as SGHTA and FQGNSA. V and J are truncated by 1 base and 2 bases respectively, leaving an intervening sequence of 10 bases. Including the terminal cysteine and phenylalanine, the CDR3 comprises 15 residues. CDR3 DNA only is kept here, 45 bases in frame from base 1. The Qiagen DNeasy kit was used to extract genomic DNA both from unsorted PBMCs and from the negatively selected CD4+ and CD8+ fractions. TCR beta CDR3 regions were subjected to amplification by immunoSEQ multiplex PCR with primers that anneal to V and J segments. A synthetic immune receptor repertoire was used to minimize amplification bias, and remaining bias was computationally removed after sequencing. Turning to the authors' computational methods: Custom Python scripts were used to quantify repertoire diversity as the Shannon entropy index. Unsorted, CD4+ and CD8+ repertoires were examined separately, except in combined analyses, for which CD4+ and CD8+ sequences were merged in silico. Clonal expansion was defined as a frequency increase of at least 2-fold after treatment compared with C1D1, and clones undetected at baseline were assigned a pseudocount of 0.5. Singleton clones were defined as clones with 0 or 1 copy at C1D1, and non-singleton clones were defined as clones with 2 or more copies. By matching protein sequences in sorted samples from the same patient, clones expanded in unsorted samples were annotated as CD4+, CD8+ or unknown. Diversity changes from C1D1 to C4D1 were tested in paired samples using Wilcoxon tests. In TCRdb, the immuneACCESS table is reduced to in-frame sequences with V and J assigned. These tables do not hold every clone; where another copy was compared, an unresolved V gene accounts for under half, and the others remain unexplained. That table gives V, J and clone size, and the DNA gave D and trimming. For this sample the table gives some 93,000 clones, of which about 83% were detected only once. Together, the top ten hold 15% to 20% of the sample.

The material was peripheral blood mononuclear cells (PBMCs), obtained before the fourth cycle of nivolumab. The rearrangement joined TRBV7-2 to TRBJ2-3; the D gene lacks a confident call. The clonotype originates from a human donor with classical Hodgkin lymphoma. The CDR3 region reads CASSLVGGPTDTQYF. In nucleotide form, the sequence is TGTGCCAGCAGCTTAGTCGGTGGCCCCACAGATACGCAGTATTTT.